The sequence of this TCR beta chain was determined in a study of early stage breast cancer tumors. The study, taken as a whole, reports: In most of the 16 patients, blood comparison separated tumor from normal breast. Commonly generated sequences made up most enriched TCRB sequences shared between patients.

Per germline, CDR1 LNHDA and CDR2 SQIVND (reference sequence). This CDR3 is built from 14 residues. V was cut by 4 bases and J by 2 bases, with 12 bases left in between. TCRdb's table, derived via immunoSEQ multiplex PCR, lists solely in-frame clones and lacks some. There are about 70,000 clones in the sample; approximately 80% occur only once, and over 3.5% lies in the top ten. As for this clone: Its antigen remains unidentified.

The chain joins TRBV19 to TRBJ2-7, with D possibly TRBD1 on 6 matching bases. Sequencing was performed on blood. The TCR was taken from a person in their 40s with breast cancer. This CDR3 reads CASSTSQGPYEQYF. The CDR3 DNA sequence: TGTGCCAGTAGTACATCGCAGGGGCCCTACGAGCAGTACTTC.